Listed below are T cell receptor beta chains from one sample, sequenced in a study of T-cell memory formation after mild COVID-19. TCRdb ran MiXCR on the 5' RACE reads and lists one entry per CDR3 protein. The table includes about 610,000 distinct CDR3 sequences, 15% to 20% detected once. The material sequenced was PBMCs or a T cell subset sorted from them (not recorded which). These receptors were taken from an adult woman who had mild COVID-19 (a few samples of this study predate the infection). Cell type and time point are not known. Both conserved end residues are part of each CDR3. The D gene is left open where the match is weak. Not every row has a clone size; where given, it reads once, few, many or a size class.

clone size	V gene	D gene	J gene	CDR3 DNA	CDR3 protein
NA	TRBV10-3	TRBD1	TRBJ1-6	TGTGCCATCAGTGAACTTGGACAGGGGGAATCACCCCTCCACTTT	CAISELGQGESPLHF
few	TRBV20-1	NA	TRBJ2-7	TGCAGTGTCGTCTCCGAGGGCTACGAGCAGTACTTC	CSVVSEGYEQYF
NA	TRBV5-1	NA	TRBJ1-3	TGCGCCAGCAGCTTGGGGACGACGGGAAACACCATATATTTT	CASSLGTTGNTIYF
many	TRBV20-1	NA	TRBJ2-1	TGCAGTGCCACCAGACGGGTCAATGAGCAGTTCTTC	CSATRRVNEQFF
few	TRBV5-5	TRBD1	TRBJ2-2	TGTGCCAGCAGCTTTCGGTTCCCGGGACAGGGTTTATCCACCGGGGAGCTGTTTTTT	CASSFRFPGQGLSTGELFF
few	TRBV12-3/TRBV12-4	NA	TRBJ1-4	TGTGCCAGCACTGAGACTCCCCATGAAAAACTGTTTTTT	CASTETPHEKLFF
NA	TRBV5-5	NA	TRBJ2-1	TGTGCCAGCAGCTATGAACCCCAACATGAGCAGTTCTTC	CASSYEPQHEQFF
few	TRBV9	NA	TRBJ2-7	TGTGCCAGTGGCTCCCACCACGAGCAGTACTTC	CASGSHHEQYF
few	TRBV9	TRBD1	TRBJ2-5	TGTGCCAGCAGCGTAGCCGGACAGGGCGCGGAGACCCAGTACTTC	CASSVAGQGAETQYF
NA	TRBV12-3/TRBV12-4	TRBD1	TRBJ2-1	TGTGCCAGCAGTTCACACCGGACAGGGGGCTCCTACAATGAGCAGTTCTTC	CASSSHRTGGSYNEQFF
few	TRBV4-3	TRBD1	TRBJ2-7	TGCGCCAGCAGCCAAGACGCGAACAGGGGATACGAGCAGTACTTC	CASSQDANRGYEQYF
NA	TRBV7-2	NA	TRBJ2-7	TGTGCCAGCAGCCCCGGCCCGGGACCGAACTACGAGCAGTACTTC	CASSPGPGPNYEQYF
few	TRBV5-1	NA	TRBJ2-1	TGCGCCAGCAACAATACAACGACCTACAATGAGCAGTTCTTC	CASNNTTTYNEQFF
NA	TRBV6-5	TRBD1	TRBJ1-1	TGTGCCAGCAGTCTAGGATGGACAGGGAGGGCGATGAACACTGAAGCTTTCTTT	CASSLGWTGRAMNTEAFF
few	TRBV4-3	TRBD1	TRBJ1-2	TGCGCCAGCAGCCAAGGGTGGACAGGGGCTTATGGCTACACCTTC	CASSQGWTGAYGYTF
NA	TRBV19	NA	TRBJ1-1	TGTGCCAGTAGTGTCGTGAGGAACACTGAAGCTTTCTTT	CASSVVRNTEAFF
NA	TRBV5-1	TRBD2	TRBJ2-1	TGCGCCAGCAGCTTGGCCAGGCTAGCGGGGGATGAGCAGTTCTTC	CASSLARLAGDEQFF
few	TRBV7-9	NA	TRBJ1-1	TGTGCCAGCAGCTTAATGGGAGTTAACACTGAAGCTTTCTTT	CASSLMGVNTEAFF
NA	TRBV6-5	TRBD1	TRBJ1-2	TGTGCCAGCAGATCCGACAGGGGGCATGGCTACACCTTC	CASRSDRGHGYTF
NA	TRBV7-3	NA	TRBJ2-2	TGTGCCAGCAGCCTAACCTCATCGCGCACCGGGGAGCTGTTTTTT	CASSLTSSRTGELFF
NA	TRBV4-2	TRBD2	TRBJ2-3	TGTGCCAGCAGCCAAGTAGGGACTAGCGGGAGTAATACGCAGTATTTT	CASSQVGTSGSNTQYF
NA	TRBV24-1	TRBD1	TRBJ2-3	TGTGCCACCAGTGATTTGGGGACAGGGGGCACAGATACGCAGTATTTT	CATSDLGTGGTDTQYF